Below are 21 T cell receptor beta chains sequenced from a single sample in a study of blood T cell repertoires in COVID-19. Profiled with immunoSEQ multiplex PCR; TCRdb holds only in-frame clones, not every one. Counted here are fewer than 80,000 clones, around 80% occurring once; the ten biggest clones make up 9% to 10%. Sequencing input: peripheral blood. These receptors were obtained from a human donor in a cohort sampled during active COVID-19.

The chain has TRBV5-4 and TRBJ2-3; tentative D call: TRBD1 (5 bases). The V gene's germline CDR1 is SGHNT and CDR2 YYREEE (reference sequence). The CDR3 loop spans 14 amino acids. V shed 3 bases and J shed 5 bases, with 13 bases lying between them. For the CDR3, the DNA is TGTGCCAGCAGCTGGGGCCGGAGTGGAGATACGCAGTATTTT. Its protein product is CASSWGRSGDTQYF.

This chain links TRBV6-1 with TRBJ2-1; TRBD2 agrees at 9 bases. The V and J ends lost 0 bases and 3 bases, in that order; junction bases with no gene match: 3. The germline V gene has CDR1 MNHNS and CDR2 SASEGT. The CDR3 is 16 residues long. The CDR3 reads CASSEASGSFYNEQFF. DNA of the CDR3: TGTGCCAGCAGTGAAGCTAGCGGGAGTTTCTACAATGAGCAGTTCTTC.

CDR3 bases: TGTGCCAGCAGTTACTCGACGACTAGCGGGAGAAGGTATGAGCAGTTCTTC. This translates into CASSYSTTSGRRYEQFF. V usage is TRBV6-2 or TRBV6-3 and J usage is TRBJ2-1; TRBD2 agrees at 12 bases. The CDR3 sequence is 17 residues long. The ends lost 0 bases at V and 8 bases at J; junction bases unmatched: 8. Per germline, CDR1 MNHEY and CDR2 SVGEGT.

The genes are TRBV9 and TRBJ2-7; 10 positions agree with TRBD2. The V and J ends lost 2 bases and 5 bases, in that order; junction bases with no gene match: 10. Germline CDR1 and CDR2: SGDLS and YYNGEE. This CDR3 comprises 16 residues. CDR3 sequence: CASSVGAGGPINEQYF. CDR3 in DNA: TGTGCCAGCAGCGTCGGAGCGGGAGGGCCAATAAACGAGCAGTACTTC.

CDR3 residues: CASSEAQGVWADTQYF. DNA for the CDR3: TGTGCCAGCAGTGAAGCACAGGGGGTTTGGGCAGATACGCAGTATTTT. V gene TRBV6-1 combines with J gene TRBJ2-3; 8 bases are a match to TRBD1. The germline CDR1 and CDR2 sequences are MNHNS and SASEGT. The CDR3 consists of 16 residues. Germline trimming cut 0 bases from V and 4 bases from J; bases unmatched to any gene: 6.

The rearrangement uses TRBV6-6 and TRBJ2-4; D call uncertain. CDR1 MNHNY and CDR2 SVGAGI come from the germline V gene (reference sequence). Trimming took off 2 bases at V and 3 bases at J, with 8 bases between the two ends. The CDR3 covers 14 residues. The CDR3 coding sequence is TGTGCCAGCAGTTACGTTCAGGTCAAAAACATTCAGTACTTC. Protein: CASSYVQVKNIQYF.

CDR3 DNA sequence: TGTGCCAGCTCACCAGGGACACCCAAGGGCACTGAAGCTTTCTTT. It specifies CASSPGTPKGTEAFF. The chain couples TRBV18 to TRBJ1-1, with a tentative D call TRBD1 (6 bases). This CDR3 comprises 15 residues. V lost 2 bases and J 4 bases, leaving 14 bases between the germline ends. From germline, CDR1 is KGHSH and CDR2 LQKENI. Full variable domain (missing parts from reference TRBV18 and TRBJ1-1): NAGVMQNPRHLVRRRGQEARLRCSPMKGHSHVYWYRQLPEEGLKFMVYLQKENIIDESGMPKERFSAEFPKEGPSILRIQQVVRGDSAAYFCASSPGTPKGTEAFFGQGTRLTVV.

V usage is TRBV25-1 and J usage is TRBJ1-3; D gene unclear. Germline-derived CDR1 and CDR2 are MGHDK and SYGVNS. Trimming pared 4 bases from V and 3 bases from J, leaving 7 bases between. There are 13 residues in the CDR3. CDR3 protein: CASSGLLGNTIYF. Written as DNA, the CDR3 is TGTGCCAGCAGTGGACTCCTTGGAAACACCATATATTTT.

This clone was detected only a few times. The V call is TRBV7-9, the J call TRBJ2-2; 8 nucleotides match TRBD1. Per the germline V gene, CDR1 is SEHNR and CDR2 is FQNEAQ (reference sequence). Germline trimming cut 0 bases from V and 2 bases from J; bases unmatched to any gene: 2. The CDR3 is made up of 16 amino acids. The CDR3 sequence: CASSLAQGDNTGELFF. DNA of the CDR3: TGTGCCAGCAGCTTAGCACAGGGGGATAACACCGGGGAGCTGTTTTTT.

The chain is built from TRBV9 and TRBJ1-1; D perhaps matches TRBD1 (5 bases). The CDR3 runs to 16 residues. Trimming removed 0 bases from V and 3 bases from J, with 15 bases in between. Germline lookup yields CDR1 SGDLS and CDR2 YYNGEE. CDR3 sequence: CASSVGIGQGDTEAFF. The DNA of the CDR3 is TGTGCCAGCAGCGTAGGGATCGGGCAAGGGGACACTGAAGCTTTCTTT.

The chain's CDR3 is CASSDGTSLDEQFF. The CDR3 DNA reads TGTGCCAGCAGCGACGGGACTAGCTTGGATGAGCAGTTCTTC. The J gene is TRBJ2-1, the V gene TRBV6-2 or TRBV6-3; the match to TRBD2 covers 9 bases. J was trimmed by 8 bases and V by 6 bases; bases with no gene match: 8. Germline CDR1 reads MNHEY; CDR2 reads SVGEGT. The CDR3 length is 14 residues.

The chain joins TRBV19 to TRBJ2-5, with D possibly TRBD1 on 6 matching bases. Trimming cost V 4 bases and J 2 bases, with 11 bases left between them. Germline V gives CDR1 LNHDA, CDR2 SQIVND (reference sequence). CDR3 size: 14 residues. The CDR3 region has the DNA TGTGCCAGTAGTAACGGAGGACAGCAAGAGACCCAGTACTTC. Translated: CASSNGGQQETQYF.

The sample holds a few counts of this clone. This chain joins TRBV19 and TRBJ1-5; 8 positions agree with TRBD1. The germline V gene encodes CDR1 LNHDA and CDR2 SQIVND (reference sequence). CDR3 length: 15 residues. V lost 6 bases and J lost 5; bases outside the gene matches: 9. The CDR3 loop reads CASSPPDRADQPQHF. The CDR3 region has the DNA TGTGCCAGTAGCCCCCCGGACAGGGCGGATCAGCCCCAGCATTTT.

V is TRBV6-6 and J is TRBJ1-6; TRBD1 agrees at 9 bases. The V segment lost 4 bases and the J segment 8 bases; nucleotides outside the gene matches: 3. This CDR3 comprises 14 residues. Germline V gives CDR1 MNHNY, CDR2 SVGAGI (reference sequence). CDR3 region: CASSLGQGYSPLHF. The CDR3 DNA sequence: TGTGCCAGCAGTTTGGGACAGGGCTATTCACCCCTCCACTTT.

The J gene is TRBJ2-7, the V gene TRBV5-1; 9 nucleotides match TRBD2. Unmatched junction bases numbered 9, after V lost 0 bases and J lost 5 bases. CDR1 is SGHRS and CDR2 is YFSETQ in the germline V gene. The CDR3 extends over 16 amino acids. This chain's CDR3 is CASSLGAGGPINEQYF. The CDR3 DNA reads TGCGCCAGCAGCTTGGGGGCGGGAGGGCCAATTAACGAGCAGTACTTC. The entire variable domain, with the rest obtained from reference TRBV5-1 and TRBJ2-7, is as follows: KAGVTQTPRYLIKTRGQQVTLSCSPISGHRSVSWYQQTPGQGLQFLFEYFSETQRNKGNFPGRFSGRQFSNSRSEMNVSTLELGDSALYLCASSLGAGGPINEQYFGPGTRLTVT.

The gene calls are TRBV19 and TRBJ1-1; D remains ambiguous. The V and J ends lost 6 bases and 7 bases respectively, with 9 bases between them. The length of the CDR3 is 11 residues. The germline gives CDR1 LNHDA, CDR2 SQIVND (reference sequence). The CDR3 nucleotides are TGTGCCAGTAGCACACAGAGTGAAGCTTTCTTT. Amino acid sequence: CASSTQSEAFF.

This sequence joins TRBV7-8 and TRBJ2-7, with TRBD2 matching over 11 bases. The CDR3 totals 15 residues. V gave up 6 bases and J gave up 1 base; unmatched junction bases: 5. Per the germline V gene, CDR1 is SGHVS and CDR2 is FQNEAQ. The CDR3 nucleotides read TGTGCCAGCAGTTCTATAGCGGGAGGGTCCTACGAGCAGTACTTC. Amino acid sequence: CASSSIAGGSYEQYF.

The CDR3 sequence is CSVRVPGVAEAFF. The CDR3 region has the DNA TGCAGCGTTCGGGTCCCCGGTGTGGCTGAAGCTTTCTTT. This chain joins TRBV29-1 and TRBJ1-1; D not certain. The CDR3 runs to 13 residues. The V gene lost 5 bases and the J gene lost 6 bases, with 16 bases spanning the gap. The germline V gene encodes CDR1 SQVTM and CDR2 ANQGSEA.

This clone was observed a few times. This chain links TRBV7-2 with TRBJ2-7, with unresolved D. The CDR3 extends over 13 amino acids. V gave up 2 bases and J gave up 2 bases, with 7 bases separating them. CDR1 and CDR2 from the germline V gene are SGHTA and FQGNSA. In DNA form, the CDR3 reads TGTGCCAGCAGCTTAATAGCACCCTACGAGCAGTACTTC. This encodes CASSLIAPYEQYF.

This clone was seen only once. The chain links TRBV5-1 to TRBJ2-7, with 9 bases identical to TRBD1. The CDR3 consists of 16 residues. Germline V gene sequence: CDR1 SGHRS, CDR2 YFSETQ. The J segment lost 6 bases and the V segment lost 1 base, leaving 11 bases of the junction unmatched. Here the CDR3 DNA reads TGCGCCAGCAGCTTGTCCCCCCGGACAGGGGACGGCGAGCAGTACTTC. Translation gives CASSLSPRTGDGEQYF. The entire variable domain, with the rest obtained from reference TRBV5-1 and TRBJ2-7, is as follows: KAGVTQTPRYLIKTRGQQVTLSCSPISGHRSVSWYQQTPGQGLQFLFEYFSETQRNKGNFPGRFSGRQFSNSRSEMNVSTLELGDSALYLCASSLSPRTGDGEQYFGPGTRLTVT.

The DNA of the CDR3 is TGTGCCAGCAGCAGAAACGTCGTGGGCAGTCAGGGCTACACCTTC. This gives the protein CASSRNVVGSQGYTF. The rearrangement joins TRBV9 to TRBJ1-2, with unresolved D. V lost 4 bases and J lost 8, with 21 bases in between. Germline CDR1 SGDLS, CDR2 YYNGEE. The CDR3 contains 15 residues. Full variable domain (missing parts from reference TRBV9 and TRBJ1-2): DSGVTQTPKHLITATGQRVTLRCSPRSGDLSVYWYQQSLDQGLQFLIQYYNGEERAKGNILERFSAQQFPDLHSELNLSSLELGDSALYFCASSRNVVGSQGYTFGSGTRLTVV.